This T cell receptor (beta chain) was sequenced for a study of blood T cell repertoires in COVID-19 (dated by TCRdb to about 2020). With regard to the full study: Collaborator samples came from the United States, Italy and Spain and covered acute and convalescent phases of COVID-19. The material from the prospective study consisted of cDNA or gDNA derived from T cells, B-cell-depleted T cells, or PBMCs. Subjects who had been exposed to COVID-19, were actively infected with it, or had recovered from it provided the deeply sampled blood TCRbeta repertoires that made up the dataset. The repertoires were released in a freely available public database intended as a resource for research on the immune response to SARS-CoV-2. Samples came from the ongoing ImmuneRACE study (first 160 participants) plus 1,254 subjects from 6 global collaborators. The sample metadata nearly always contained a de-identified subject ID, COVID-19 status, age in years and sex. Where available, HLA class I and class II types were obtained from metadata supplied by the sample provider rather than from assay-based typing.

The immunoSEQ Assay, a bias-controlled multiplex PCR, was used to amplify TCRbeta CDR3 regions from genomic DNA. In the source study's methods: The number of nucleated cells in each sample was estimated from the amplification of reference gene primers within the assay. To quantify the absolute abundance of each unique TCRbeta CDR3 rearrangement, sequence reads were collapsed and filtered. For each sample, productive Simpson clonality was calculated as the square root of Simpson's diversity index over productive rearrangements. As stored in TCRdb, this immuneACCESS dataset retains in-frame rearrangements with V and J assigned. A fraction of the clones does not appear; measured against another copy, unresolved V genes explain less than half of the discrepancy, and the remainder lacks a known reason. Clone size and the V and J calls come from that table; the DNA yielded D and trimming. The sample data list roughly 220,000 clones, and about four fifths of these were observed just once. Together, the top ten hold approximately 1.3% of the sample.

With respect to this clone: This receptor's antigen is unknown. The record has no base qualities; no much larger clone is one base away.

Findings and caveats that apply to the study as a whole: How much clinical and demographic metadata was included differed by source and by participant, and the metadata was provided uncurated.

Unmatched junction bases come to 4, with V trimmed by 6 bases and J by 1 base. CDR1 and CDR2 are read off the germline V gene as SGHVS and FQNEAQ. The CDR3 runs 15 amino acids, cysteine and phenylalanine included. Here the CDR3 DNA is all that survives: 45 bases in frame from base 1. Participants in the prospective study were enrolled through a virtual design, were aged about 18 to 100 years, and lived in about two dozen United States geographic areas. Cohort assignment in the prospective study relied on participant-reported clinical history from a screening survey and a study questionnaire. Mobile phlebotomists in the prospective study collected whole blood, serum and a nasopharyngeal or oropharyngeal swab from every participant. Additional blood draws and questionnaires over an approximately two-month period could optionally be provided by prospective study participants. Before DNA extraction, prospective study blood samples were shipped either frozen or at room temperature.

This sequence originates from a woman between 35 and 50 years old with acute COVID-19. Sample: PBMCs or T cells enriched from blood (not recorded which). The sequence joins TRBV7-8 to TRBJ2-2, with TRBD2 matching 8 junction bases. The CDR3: CASRYLAGNTGELFF. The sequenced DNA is TGTGCCAGCAGATACCTAGCGGGGAACACCGGGGAGCTGTTTTTT.